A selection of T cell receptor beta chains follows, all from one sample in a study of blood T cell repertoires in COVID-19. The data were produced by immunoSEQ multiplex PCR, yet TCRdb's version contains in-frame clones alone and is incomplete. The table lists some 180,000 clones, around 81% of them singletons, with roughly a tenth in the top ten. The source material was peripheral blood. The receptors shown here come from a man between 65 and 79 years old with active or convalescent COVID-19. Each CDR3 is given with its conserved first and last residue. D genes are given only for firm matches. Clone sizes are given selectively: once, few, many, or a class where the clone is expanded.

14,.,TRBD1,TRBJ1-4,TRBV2,CASSDPGGREKLFF,TGTGCCAGCAGTGACCCAGGGGGTCGGGAAAAACTGTTTTTT
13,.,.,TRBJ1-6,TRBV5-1,CASSIPGDSPLHF,TGCGCCAGCAGCATCCCGGGAGATTCACCCCTCCACTTT
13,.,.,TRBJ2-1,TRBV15,CATRDISINEQFF,TGTGCCACCCGGGACATCTCCATTAATGAGCAGTTCTTC
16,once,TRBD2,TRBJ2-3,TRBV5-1,CASSLAGLAGTDTQYF,TGCGCCAGCAGCTTGGCCGGACTAGCGGGCACAGATACGCAGTATTTT
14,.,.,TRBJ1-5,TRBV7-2,CASSPLQGIGPQHF,TGTGCCAGCAGCCCTCTACAGGGAATTGGGCCCCAGCATTTT
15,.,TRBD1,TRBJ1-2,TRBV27,CASRTRDRGRHGYTF,TGTGCCAGCAGAACACGGGACAGGGGGCGCCATGGCTACACCTTC
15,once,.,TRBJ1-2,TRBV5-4,CASSSGGGGNYGYTF,TGTGCCAGCAGCTCTGGGGGAGGTGGGAACTATGGCTACACCTTC
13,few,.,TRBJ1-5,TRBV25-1,CASSENSFQPQHF,TGTGCCAGCAGTGAAAACTCTTTTCAGCCCCAGCATTTT
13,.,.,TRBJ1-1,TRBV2,CASIRVLNTEAFF,TGTGCCAGCATCCGGGTCTTGAACACTGAAGCTTTCTTT
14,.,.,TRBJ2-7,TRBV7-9,CASSLGRTSYEQYF,TGTGCCAGCAGCTTAGGTCGGACATCCTACGAGCAGTACTTC
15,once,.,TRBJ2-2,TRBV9,CASSDDRSNTGELFF,TGTGCCAGCAGCGACGACAGGTCCAACACCGGGGAGCTGTTTTTT
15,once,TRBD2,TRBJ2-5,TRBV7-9,CASSPRRTSRETQYF,TGTGCCAGCAGCCCCCGAAGGACTAGCAGAGAGACCCAGTACTTC
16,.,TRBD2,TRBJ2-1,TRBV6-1,CASSALAAPAVYEQFF,TGTGCCAGCAGTGCCCTAGCGGCCCCGGCAGTCTATGAGCAGTTCTTC
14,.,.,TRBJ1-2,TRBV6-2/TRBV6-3,CASSQRQARYGYTF,TGTGCCAGCAGTCAACGACAGGCCCGCTATGGCTACACCTTC
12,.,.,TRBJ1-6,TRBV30,CAWTRTTSPLHF,TGTGCCTGGACGAGGACAACTTCACCCCTCCACTTT
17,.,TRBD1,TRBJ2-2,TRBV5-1,CASSLATGGALKRELFF,TGCGCCAGCAGCTTGGCGACAGGGGGTGCGTTGAAGCGGGAGCTGTTTTTT
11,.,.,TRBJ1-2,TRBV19,CALRGGHGYTF,TGTGCTCTGCGAGGGGGACATGGCTACACCTTC
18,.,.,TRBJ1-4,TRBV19,CASRKTGTTDATNEKLFF,TGTGCCAGTAGAAAAACAGGGACTACCGATGCAACTAATGAAAAACTGTTTTTT
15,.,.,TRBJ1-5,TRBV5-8,CASSFRGRVGQPQHF,TGTGCCAGCAGCTTTAGGGGCCGAGTAGGTCAGCCCCAGCATTTT
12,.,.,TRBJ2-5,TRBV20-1,CSASWWRETQYF,TGCAGTGCTAGTTGGTGGAGGGAGACCCAGTACTTC
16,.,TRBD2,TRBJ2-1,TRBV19,CASSIPSSERENEQFF,TGTGCCAGTAGTATTCCTTCTTCGGAGCGGGAGAATGAGCAGTTCTTC
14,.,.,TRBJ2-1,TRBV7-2,CASSLDLRANEQFF,TGTGCCAGCAGCTTAGATCTCCGCGCCAATGAGCAGTTCTTC
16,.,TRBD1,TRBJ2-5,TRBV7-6,CASSFGGQGGPETQYF,TGTGCCAGCAGCTTTGGGGGACAGGGAGGTCCAGAGACCCAGTACTTC
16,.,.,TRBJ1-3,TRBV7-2,CASSLDEGAWGNTIYF,TGTGCCAGCAGCTTAGATGAAGGGGCATGGGGAAACACCATATATTTT
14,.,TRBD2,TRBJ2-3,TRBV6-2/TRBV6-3,CASSSGLGADTQYF,TGTGCCAGCAGTTCAGGACTAGGTGCAGATACGCAGTATTTT